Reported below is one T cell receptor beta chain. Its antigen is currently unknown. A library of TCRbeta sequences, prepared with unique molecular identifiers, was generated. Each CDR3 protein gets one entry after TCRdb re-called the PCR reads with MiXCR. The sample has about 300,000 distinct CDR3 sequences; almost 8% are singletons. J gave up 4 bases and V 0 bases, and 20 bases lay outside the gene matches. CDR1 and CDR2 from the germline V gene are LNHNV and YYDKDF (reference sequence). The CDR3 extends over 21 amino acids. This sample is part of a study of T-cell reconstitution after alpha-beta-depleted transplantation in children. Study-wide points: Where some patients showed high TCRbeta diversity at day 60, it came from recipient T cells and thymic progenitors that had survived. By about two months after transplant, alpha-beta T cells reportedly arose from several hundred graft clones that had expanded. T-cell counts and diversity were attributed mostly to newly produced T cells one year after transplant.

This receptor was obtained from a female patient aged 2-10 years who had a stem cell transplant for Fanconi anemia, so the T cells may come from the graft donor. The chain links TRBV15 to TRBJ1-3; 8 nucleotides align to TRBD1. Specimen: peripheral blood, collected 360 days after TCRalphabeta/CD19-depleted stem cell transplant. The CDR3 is CATSRDGIRLPGGRRGNTIYF. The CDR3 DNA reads TGTGCCACCAGCAGAGATGGGATTAGGCTCCCAGGGGGCCGGAGGGGAAACACCATATATTTT.